This TCR beta chain was recovered during a study of T cells after somatic rescue of genetic block. This clone came up a few times. Produced via immunoSEQ multiplex PCR; TCRdb's table is partial and in-frame only. The table has roughly 15,000 clones, approximately 75% seen once. CDR1 is LNHDA and CDR2 is SQIVND in the germline V gene (reference sequence). V lost 3 bases and J 4 bases, leaving 7 bases between the germline ends. There are 13 residues in the CDR3. The clonotype originates from a boy between 5 and 17 years old. The sample consisted of peripheral blood mononuclear cells (PBMCs). The genes are TRBV19 and TRBJ1-3; tentatively, D is TRBD1 (5 bases). CDR3 DNA: TGTGCCAGTAGTATCCAGGGCGGAAACACCATATATTTT. Translated, it gives CASSIQGGNTIYF.